This T cell receptor (beta chain) comes out of a study of cytomegalovirus exposure and HLA in healthy donors. Per germline, CDR1 MNHNS and CDR2 SASEGT. V was shortened by 3 bases and J by 5 bases, with 19 bases between the two germline ends. CDR3 size: 16 residues. The PCR contained 60 Vbeta and 13 Jbeta primers. The assay was immunoSEQ multiplex PCR, and TCRdb's table has in-frame clones only and misses some. The sample carries about 140,000 clones, approximately 80% recorded once. V gene TRBV6-1 combines with J gene TRBJ2-5, with TRBD1 as a possible D gene (6 bases). Material for sequencing was PBMCs. The receptor's source is a male donor in good health and CMV-seropositive. The CDR3 loop is CASSEGDIGFGETQYF. For the CDR3, the DNA is TGTGCCAGCAGTGAGGGGGACATTGGGTTCGGTGAGACCCAGTACTTC.